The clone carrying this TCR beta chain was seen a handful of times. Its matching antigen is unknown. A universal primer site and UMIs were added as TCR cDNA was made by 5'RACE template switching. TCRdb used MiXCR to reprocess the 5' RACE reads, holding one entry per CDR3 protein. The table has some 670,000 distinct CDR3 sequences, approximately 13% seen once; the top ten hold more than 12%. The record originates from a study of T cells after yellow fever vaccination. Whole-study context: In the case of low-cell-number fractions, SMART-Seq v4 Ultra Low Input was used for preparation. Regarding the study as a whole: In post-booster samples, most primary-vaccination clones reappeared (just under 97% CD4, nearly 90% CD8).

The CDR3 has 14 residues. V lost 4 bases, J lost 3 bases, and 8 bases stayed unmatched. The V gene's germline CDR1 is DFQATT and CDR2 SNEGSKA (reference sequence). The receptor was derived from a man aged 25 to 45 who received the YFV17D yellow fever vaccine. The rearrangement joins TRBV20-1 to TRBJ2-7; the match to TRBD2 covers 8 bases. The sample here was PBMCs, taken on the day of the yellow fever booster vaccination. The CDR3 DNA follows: TGCAGTGCTACCAACGCCGGGGGGGTCTACGAGCAGTACTTC. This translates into CSATNAGGVYEQYF.